A selection of T cell receptor beta chains follows, all from one sample in a study of beta chain features in type 1 diabetes. The method was immunoSEQ multiplex PCR; TCRdb's version includes in-frame clones alone and lacks a portion of them. The table records some 150,000 clones, about 9.2% of them present only once. Sequencing used central memory CD4+ T cells from blood. The receptors come from a man aged 18 to 35 in good health. Both conserved end residues are part of each CDR3. Fields, in order: CDR3 length, J gene, clone size, D gene, V gene, CDR3 DNA, CDR3 protein. D genes are given only for firm matches. Some rows mark clone size as missing; the rest say once, few, many or name a class of expanded clone.

length: 15; J: TRBJ2-3; size: .; D: TRBD2; V: TRBV7-6; DNA: TGTGCCAGCAGCTTAGTCGGGACTAGCGCCAATACGCAGTATTTT; CDR3: CASSLVGTSANTQYF
length: 16; J: TRBJ1-5; size: many; D: TRBD1; V: TRBV30; DNA: TGTGCCTGGAGCCCGGAAGGGGGCATGAGCAATCAGCCCCAGCATTTT; CDR3: CAWSPEGGMSNQPQHF
length: 14; J: TRBJ2-3; size: many; D: .; V: TRBV7-9; DNA: TGTGCCAGCAGCTCAGGGGTTAGCACAGATACGCAGTATTTT; CDR3: CASSSGVSTDTQYF
length: 15; J: TRBJ1-5; size: few; D: .; V: TRBV6-1; DNA: TGTGCCAGCGTGGAGGAGGGGATGAGGCTTCAGCCCCAGCATTTT; CDR3: CASVEEGMRLQPQHF
length: 14; J: TRBJ2-7; size: many; D: TRBD2; V: TRBV14; DNA: TGTGCCAGCAACGGCGTAGCGGGGGGACGCGAGCAGTACTTC; CDR3: CASNGVAGGREQYF
length: 14; J: TRBJ1-2; size: .; D: .; V: TRBV18; DNA: TGTGCCAGCTCACCACCTGAGCAGGGCTATGGCTACACCTTC; CDR3: CASSPPEQGYGYTF
length: 12; J: TRBJ2-5; size: few; D: TRBD1; V: TRBV28; DNA: TGTGCCACCCACGGGACAGAAGAGACCCAGTACTTC; CDR3: CATHGTEETQYF
length: 14; J: TRBJ1-1; size: .; D: TRBD1; V: TRBV10-3; DNA: TGTGCCATCACCTCCACAGGGGCGAACACTGAAGCTTTCTTT; CDR3: CAITSTGANTEAFF
length: 15; J: TRBJ2-2; size: few; D: .; V: TRBV4-3; DNA: TGCGCCAGCAGCCAAGAGGGGGGTCGTGCCGGGGAGCTGTTTTTT; CDR3: CASSQEGGRAGELFF
length: 13; J: TRBJ2-7; size: .; D: .; V: TRBV11-2; DNA: TGTGCCAGCAGCTTCGGGAGACGGTACGAGCAGTACTTC; CDR3: CASSFGRRYEQYF
length: 13; J: TRBJ1-2; size: .; D: .; V: TRBV6-5; DNA: TGTGCCAGCAGTTACTCGTGGGGGCATGGCTACACCTTC; CDR3: CASSYSWGHGYTF
length: 15; J: TRBJ2-3; size: .; D: .; V: TRBV5-1; DNA: TGCGCCAGCAGAGGAGGGACTCAAAGCACAGATACGCAGTATTTT; CDR3: CASRGGTQSTDTQYF
length: 15; J: TRBJ2-3; size: few; D: .; V: TRBV7-2; DNA: TGTGCCAGCAGCTTACTCCGACAGAACACAGATACGCAGTATTTT; CDR3: CASSLLRQNTDTQYF
length: 16; J: TRBJ2-5; size: .; D: TRBD2; V: TRBV7-6; DNA: TGTGCCAGCAGCCCCCGAGTCGATAGCGGGCTAGAGACCCAGTACTTC; CDR3: CASSPRVDSGLETQYF
length: 11; J: TRBJ2-1; size: few; D: TRBD1; V: TRBV29-1; DNA: TGCAGCGTTCACAGGGGGAGTGAGCAGTTCTTC; CDR3: CSVHRGSEQFF
length: 18; J: TRBJ1-6; size: few; D: TRBD1; V: TRBV7-2; DNA: TGTGCCAGCAGCTCGCCAGACAGGGCGGGCTCCTATAATTCACCCCTCCACTTT; CDR3: CASSSPDRAGSYNSPLHF
length: 14; J: TRBJ2-3; size: .; D: TRBD2; V: TRBV7-2; DNA: TGTGCCAGCAGCTTAGCGGGGGGGACAGATACGCAGTATTTT; CDR3: CASSLAGGTDTQYF
length: 15; J: TRBJ2-2; size: .; D: .; V: TRBV9; DNA: TGTGCCAGCAGCCTGCGCGGGGCGAACACCGGGGAGCTGTTTTTT; CDR3: CASSLRGANTGELFF
length: 14; J: TRBJ2-5; size: .; D: .; V: TRBV4-2; DNA: TGTGCCAGCAGCCAACTAGGCGGACTTTCGACCCAGTACTTC; CDR3: CASSQLGGLSTQYF
length: 15; J: TRBJ1-1; size: many; D: .; V: TRBV6-6; DNA: TGTGCCAGCAGTGACCGACAGTTACTATACACTGAAGCTTTCTTT; CDR3: CASSDRQLLYTEAFF
length: 11; J: TRBJ1-2; size: few; D: .; V: TRBV19; DNA: TGTGCCAGTAAAGAGTTCTATGGCTACACCTTC; CDR3: CASKEFYGYTF
length: 14; J: TRBJ2-3; size: .; D: .; V: TRBV7-2; DNA: TGTGCCAGCAGCCCGGGACATACCACAGATACGCAGTATTTT; CDR3: CASSPGHTTDTQYF
length: 11; J: TRBJ2-3; size: few; D: TRBD2; V: TRBV20-1; DNA: TGCAGTGCCAGTAGCGGGGATACGCAGTATTTT; CDR3: CSASSGDTQYF
length: 14; J: TRBJ1-4; size: few; D: TRBD1; V: TRBV28; DNA: TGTGCCAGCAGGCCGACAGGGGGCATTGAAAAACTGTTTTTT; CDR3: CASRPTGGIEKLFF
length: 14; J: TRBJ2-7; size: few; D: .; V: TRBV2; DNA: TGTGCCAGCAGTGTCGGAGGGGTCTCCTACGAGCAGTACTTC; CDR3: CASSVGGVSYEQYF
length: 14; J: TRBJ2-7; size: .; D: .; V: TRBV7-2; DNA: TGTGCCAGCAGCTTCATAAGGGGCTACAACGAGCAGTACTTC; CDR3: CASSFIRGYNEQYF
length: 16; J: TRBJ2-5; size: few; D: TRBD2; V: TRBV7-9; DNA: TGTGCCAGCAGCTTAATGGGACTAGCGGACGGGGAGACCCAGTACTTC; CDR3: CASSLMGLADGETQYF
length: 13; J: TRBJ1-1; size: .; D: .; V: TRBV29-1; DNA: TGCAGCGTTCCAGGGGCCCATCGCACTGAAGCTTTCTTT; CDR3: CSVPGAHRTEAFF
length: 15; J: TRBJ2-4; size: few; D: TRBD1; V: TRBV5-1; DNA: TGCGCCAGCAGCCCACGAACAGGGGGATTGGACATTCAGTACTTC; CDR3: CASSPRTGGLDIQYF
length: 15; J: TRBJ1-1; size: .; D: .; V: TRBV7-9; DNA: TGTGCCAGCAGCTTAGCGGGGGGGATTGACACTGAAGCTTTCTTT; CDR3: CASSLAGGIDTEAFF
length: 16; J: TRBJ1-5; size: .; D: .; V: TRBV7-8; DNA: TGTGCCAGCAGCCCCCGCAGGGGTGGGGGCAATCAGCCCCAGCATTTT; CDR3: CASSPRRGGGNQPQHF
length: 14; J: TRBJ2-7; size: few; D: TRBD1; V: TRBV5-1; DNA: TGCGCCAGCAGCTGGACCGGGACAGTCTACGAGCAGTACTTC; CDR3: CASSWTGTVYEQYF
length: 14; J: TRBJ1-2; size: .; D: .; V: TRBV6-5; DNA: TGTGCCAGCAGCCCGTACCCAAGCGGATATGGCTACACCTTC; CDR3: CASSPYPSGYGYTF
length: 14; J: TRBJ2-5; size: few; D: TRBD2; V: TRBV5-1; DNA: TGCGCCAGCATGGGACTAGCGGGGCAAGAGACCCAGTACTTC; CDR3: CASMGLAGQETQYF
length: 16; J: TRBJ2-7; size: .; D: .; V: TRBV5-6; DNA: TGTGCCAGCAGCTTTTTCTTAGCAGGGATACTCTACGAGCAGTACTTC; CDR3: CASSFFLAGILYEQYF
length: 15; J: TRBJ1-6; size: .; D: TRBD1; V: TRBV7-6; DNA: TGTGCCAGCAGCCCGATTACGCAGGGGGCCTCACCCCTCCACTTT; CDR3: CASSPITQGASPLHF
length: 13; J: TRBJ2-1; size: .; D: .; V: TRBV19; DNA: TGTGCCAGTAGCCCTCGAGGATACAATGAGCAGTTCTTC; CDR3: CASSPRGYNEQFF
length: 15; J: TRBJ1-2; size: few; D: .; V: TRBV4-1; DNA: TGCGCCAGCACCCCAACTGGACAGCCTAACTATGGCTACACCTTC; CDR3: CASTPTGQPNYGYTF
length: 15; J: TRBJ2-7; size: .; D: TRBD2; V: TRBV4-3; DNA: TGCGCCAGCAGCCAGCAACGGGGGGGATCCTACGAGCAGTACTTC; CDR3: CASSQQRGGSYEQYF
length: 15; J: TRBJ1-2; size: few; D: .; V: TRBV27; DNA: TGTGCCAGCAGCCCAGGACACTCTCGGAGCTATGGCTACACCTTC; CDR3: CASSPGHSRSYGYTF
length: 13; J: TRBJ2-3; size: .; D: .; V: TRBV7-2; DNA: TGTGCCAGCAGCCCGTATCTCACAGATACGCAGTATTTT; CDR3: CASSPYLTDTQYF
length: 14; J: TRBJ2-3; size: few; D: .; V: TRBV5-1; DNA: TGCGCCAGCAGCTTGGCACAGGGACCAGATACGCAGTATTTT; CDR3: CASSLAQGPDTQYF
length: 15; J: TRBJ2-1; size: few; D: TRBD1; V: TRBV28; DNA: TGTGCCAGCAGGGAGGGGACAGGGCCCCATAATGAGCAGTTCTTC; CDR3: CASREGTGPHNEQFF
length: 15; J: TRBJ1-2; size: many; D: TRBD1; V: TRBV6-6; DNA: TGTGCCAGCAGATCCCCGGGACAGGGGGCTGTAGGCTACACCTTC; CDR3: CASRSPGQGAVGYTF
length: 14; J: TRBJ1-5; size: few; D: TRBD1; V: TRBV2; DNA: TGTGCCAGCCGGGGACAGGGGGGAGGTCGGCCCCAGCATTTT; CDR3: CASRGQGGGRPQHF